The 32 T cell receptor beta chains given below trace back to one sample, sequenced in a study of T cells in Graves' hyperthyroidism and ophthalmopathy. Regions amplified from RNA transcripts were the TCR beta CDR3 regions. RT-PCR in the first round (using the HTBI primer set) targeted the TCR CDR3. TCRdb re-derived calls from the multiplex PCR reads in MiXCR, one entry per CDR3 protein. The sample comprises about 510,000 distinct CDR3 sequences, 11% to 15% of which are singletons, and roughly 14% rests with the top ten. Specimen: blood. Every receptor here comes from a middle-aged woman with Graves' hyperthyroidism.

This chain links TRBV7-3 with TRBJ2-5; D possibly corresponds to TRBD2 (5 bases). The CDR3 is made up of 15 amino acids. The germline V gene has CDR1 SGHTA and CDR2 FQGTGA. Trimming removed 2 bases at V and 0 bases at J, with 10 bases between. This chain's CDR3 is CASSLRGGHQETQYF. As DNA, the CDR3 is TGTGCCAGCAGCTTACGAGGAGGCCACCAAGAGACCCAGTACTTC.

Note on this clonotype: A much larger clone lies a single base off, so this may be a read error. CDR3 sequence reads: CASSAGGGYTF. CDR3 nucleotide sequence: TGTGCCAGCAGTGCAGGGGGGGGCTACACCTTC. V gene TRBV25-1 combines with J gene TRBJ1-2; 7 bases are shared with TRBD1. The length of the CDR3 is 11 residues. Germline-derived CDR1 and CDR2 are MGHDK and SYGVNS. V lost 4 bases to trimming and J lost 8 bases; unmatched junction nucleotides: 1.

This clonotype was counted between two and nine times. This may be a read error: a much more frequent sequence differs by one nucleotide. The CDR3 nucleotides are TGTGCCACCGGTGATGTGACTAGCGGTAATTACAATGAGCAGTTCTTC. As protein: CATGDVTSGNYNEQFF. This chain joins TRBV24-1 and TRBJ2-1; TRBD2 matches at 9 bases. The germline V gene has CDR1 KGHDR and CDR2 SFDVKD. This CDR3 has 16 residues.

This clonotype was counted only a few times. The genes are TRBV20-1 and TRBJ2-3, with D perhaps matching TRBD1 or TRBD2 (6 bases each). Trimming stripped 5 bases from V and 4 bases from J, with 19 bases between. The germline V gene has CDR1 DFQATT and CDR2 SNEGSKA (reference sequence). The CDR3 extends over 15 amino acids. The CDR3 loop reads CSAPAGSEGADTQYF. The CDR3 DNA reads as TGCAGTGCTCCCGCGGGGAGTGAGGGGGCAGATACGCAGTATTTT.

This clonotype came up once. CDR3 coding DNA: TGCAGTGCACCTCTAGCGGGAGGGCCGCGATACGAGCAGTACTTC. Translated, it gives CSAPLAGGPRYEQYF. The V gene is TRBV20-1, the J gene TRBJ2-7; 12 bases line up with TRBD2. This CDR3 has 15 amino acids. With V trimmed by 6 bases and J by 4 bases, 10 bases remained unmatched. CDR1 is DFQATT, CDR2 SNEGSKA, per germline (reference sequence).

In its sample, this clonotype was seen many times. The CDR3 spells CASRVFTEAFF. CDR3 DNA sequence: TGTGCCAGCAGAGTGTTTACTGAAGCTTTCTTT. The rearrangement links TRBV12-3 or TRBV12-4 to TRBJ1-1; no definite D call. V was shortened by 6 bases and J by 5 bases, with 7 bases between the two germline ends. This CDR3 comprises 11 residues.

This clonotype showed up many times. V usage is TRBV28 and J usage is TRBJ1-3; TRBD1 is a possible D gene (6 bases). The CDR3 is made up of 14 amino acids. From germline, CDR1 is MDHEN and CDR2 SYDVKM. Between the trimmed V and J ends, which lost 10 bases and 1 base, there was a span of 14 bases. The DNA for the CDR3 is TGTGCCATCGCGGACAGCCTTTCTGGAAACACCATATATTTT. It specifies CAIADSLSGNTIYF.

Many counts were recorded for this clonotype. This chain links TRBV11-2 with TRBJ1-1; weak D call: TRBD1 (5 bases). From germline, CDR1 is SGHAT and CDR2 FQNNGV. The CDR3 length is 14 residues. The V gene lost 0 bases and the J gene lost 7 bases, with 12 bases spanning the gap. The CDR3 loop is CASSLDSGTREAFF. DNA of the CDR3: TGTGCCAGCAGCTTAGATTCGGGGACCCGTGAAGCTTTCTTT. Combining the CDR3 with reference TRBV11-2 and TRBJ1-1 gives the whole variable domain EAGVAQSPRYKIIEKRQSVAFWCNPISGHATLYWYQQILGQGPKLLIQFQNNGVVDDSQLPKDRFSAERLKGVDSTLKIQPAKLEDSAVYLCASSLDSGTREAFFGQGTRLTVV.

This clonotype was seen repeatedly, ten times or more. CDR3 amino acids: CAWSVLWGREQYF. As DNA, the CDR3 is TGTGCCTGGAGTGTACTGTGGGGGCGCGAGCAGTACTTC. The chain joins TRBV30 to TRBJ2-7, with D possibly being TRBD1 (6 bases). Trimming removed 0 bases from V and 6 bases from J, with 12 bases in between. This CDR3 contains 13 residues. Germline V CDR1 and CDR2: GTSNPN, SVGIG (reference sequence).

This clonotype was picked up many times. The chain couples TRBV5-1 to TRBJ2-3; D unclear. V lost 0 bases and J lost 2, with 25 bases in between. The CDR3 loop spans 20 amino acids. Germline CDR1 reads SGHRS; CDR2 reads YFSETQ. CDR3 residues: CASSLAPLLKMGSPTDTQYF. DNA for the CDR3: TGCGCCAGCAGCTTGGCCCCTCTCCTCAAGATGGGGTCCCCCACAGATACGCAGTATTTT. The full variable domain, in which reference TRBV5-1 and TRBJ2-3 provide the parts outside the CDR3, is KAGVTQTPRYLIKTRGQQVTLSCSPISGHRSVSWYQQTPGQGLQFLFEYFSETQRNKGNFPGRFSGRQFSNSRSEMNVSTLELGDSALYLCASSLAPLLKMGSPTDTQYFGPGTRLTVL.

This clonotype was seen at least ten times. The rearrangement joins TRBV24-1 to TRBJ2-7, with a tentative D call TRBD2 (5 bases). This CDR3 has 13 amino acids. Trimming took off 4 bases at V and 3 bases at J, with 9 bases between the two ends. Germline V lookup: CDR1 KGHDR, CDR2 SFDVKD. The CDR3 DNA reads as TGTGCCACCAGTGAGGGAGAGGGCTACGAGCAGTACTTC. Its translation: CATSEGEGYEQYF.

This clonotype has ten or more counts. CDR3 protein: CASSYTSGSYNEQFF. The CDR3 nucleotides are TGTGCCAGCAGTTATACTAGCGGGTCCTACAATGAGCAGTTCTTC. The chain joins TRBV28 to TRBJ2-1; 9 bases line up with TRBD2. This CDR3 region has 15 residues. Germline lookup yields CDR1 MDHEN and CDR2 SYDVKM. After removal of 4 bases from V and 1 base from J, the junction contained 2 bases not matched to a gene.

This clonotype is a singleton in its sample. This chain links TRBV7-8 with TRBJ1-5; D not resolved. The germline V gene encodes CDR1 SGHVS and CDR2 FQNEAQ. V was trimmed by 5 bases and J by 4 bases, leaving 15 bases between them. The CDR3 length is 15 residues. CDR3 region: CASSLWTDLNQPQHF. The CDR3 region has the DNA TGTGCCAGCAGCCTATGGACCGATCTTAATCAGCCCCAGCATTTT.

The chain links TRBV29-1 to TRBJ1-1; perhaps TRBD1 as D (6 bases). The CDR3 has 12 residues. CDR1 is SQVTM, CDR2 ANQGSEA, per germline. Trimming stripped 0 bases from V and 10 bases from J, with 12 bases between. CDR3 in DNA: TGCAGCGTTGAAGACAGGGGAAGTGCAGCTTTCTTT. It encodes CSVEDRGSAAFF.

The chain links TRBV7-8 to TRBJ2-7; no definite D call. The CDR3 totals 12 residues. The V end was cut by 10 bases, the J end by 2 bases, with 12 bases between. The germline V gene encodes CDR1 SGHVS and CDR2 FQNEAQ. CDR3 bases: TGTGCCAACATTGGCAGCACCTACGAGCAGTACTTC. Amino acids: CANIGSTYEQYF.

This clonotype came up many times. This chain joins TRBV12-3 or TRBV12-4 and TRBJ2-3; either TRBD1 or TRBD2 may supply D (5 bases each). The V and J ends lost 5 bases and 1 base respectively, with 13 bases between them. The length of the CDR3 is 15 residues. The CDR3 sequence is CASSRRDPGTDTQYF. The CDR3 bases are TGTGCCAGCAGTAGAAGGGACCCAGGCACAGATACGCAGTATTTT.

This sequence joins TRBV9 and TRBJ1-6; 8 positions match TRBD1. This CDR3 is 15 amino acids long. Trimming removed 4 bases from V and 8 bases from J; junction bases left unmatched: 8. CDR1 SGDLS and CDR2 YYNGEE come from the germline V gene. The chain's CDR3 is CASSRTGTGDSPLHF. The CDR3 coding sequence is TGTGCCAGCAGCCGTACCGGGACAGGAGATTCACCCCTCCACTTT.

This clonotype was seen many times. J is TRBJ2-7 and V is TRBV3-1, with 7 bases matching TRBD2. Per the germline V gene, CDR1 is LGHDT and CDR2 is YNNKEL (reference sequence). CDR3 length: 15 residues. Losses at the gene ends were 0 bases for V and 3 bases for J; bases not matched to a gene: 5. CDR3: CASSQEMWEGYEQYF. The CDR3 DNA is TGTGCCAGCAGCCAAGAAATGTGGGAGGGCTACGAGCAGTACTTC.

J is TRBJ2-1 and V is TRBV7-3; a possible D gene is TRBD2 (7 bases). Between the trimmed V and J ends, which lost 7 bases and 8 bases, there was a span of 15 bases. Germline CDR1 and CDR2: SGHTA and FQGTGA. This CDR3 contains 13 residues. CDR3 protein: CASTLGGGHEQFF. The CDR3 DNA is TGTGCCAGCACCCTGGGGGGGGGCCATGAGCAGTTCTTC.

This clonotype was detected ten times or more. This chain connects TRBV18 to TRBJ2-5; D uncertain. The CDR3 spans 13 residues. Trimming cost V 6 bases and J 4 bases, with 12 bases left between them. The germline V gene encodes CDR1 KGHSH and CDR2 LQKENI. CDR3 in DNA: TGTGCCAGCTCGTCCCCCGTGGCAGAGACCCAGTACTTC. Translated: CASSSPVAETQYF.

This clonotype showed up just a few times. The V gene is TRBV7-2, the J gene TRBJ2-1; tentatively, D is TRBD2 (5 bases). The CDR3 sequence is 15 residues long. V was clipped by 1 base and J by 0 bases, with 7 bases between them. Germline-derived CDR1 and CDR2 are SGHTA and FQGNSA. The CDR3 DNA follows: TGTGCCAGCAGCTTAGAACGGGGCTCCTACAATGAGCAGTTCTTC. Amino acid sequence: CASSLERGSYNEQFF. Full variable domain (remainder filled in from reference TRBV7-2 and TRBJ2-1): GAGVSQSPSNKVTEKGKDVELRCDPISGHTALYWYRQSLGQGLEFLIYFQGNSAPDKSGLPSDRFSAERTGGSVSTLTIQRTQQEDSAVYLCASSLERGSYNEQFFGPGTRLTVL.

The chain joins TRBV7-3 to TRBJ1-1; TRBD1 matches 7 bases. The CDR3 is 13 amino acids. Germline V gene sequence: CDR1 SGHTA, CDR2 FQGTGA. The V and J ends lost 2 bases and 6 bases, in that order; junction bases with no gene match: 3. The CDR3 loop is CASSLDREAEAFF. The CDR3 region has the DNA TGTGCCAGCAGCTTAGACAGGGAGGCTGAAGCTTTCTTT.

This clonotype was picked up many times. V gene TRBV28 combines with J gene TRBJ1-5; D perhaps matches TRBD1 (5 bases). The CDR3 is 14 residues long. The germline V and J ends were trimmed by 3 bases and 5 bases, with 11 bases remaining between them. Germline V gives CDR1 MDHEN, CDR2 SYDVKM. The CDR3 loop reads CASSFRQGDQPQHF. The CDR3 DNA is TGTGCCAGCAGTTTTCGGCAGGGTGATCAGCCCCAGCATTTT.

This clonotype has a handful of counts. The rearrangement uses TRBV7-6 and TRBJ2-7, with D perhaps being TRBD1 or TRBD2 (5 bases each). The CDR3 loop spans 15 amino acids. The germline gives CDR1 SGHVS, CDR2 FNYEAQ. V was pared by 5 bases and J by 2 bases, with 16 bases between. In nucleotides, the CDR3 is TGTGCCAGCAGCCCCGGGGAGAGGGGCCCCTACGAGCAGTACTTC. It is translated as CASSPGERGPYEQYF.

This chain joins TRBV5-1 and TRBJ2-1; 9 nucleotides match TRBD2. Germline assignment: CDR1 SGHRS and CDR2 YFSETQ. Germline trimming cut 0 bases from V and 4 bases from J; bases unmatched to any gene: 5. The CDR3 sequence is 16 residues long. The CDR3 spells CASSLARLAEYNEQFF. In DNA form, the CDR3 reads TGCGCCAGCAGCTTGGCCCGACTAGCGGAATACAATGAGCAGTTCTTC.

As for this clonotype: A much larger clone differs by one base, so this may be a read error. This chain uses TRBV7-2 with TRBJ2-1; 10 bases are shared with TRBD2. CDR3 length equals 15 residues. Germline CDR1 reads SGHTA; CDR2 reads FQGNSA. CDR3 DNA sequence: TGTGCCAGCAGCCTCAGGGGACTAGCGATCAATGAGCAGTCCTTC. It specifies CASSLRGLAINEQSF.

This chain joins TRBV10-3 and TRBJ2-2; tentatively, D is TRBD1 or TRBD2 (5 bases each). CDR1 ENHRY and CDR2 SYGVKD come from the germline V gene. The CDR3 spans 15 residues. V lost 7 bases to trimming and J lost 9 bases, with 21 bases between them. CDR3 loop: CAITVTKVGTRELFF. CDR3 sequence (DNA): TGTGCCATCACCGTGACGAAAGTCGGGACCAGGGAGCTGTTTTTT.

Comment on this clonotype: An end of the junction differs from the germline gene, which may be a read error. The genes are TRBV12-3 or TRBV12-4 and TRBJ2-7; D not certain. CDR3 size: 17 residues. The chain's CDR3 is CASSSTLVIPLSCEQYF. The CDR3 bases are TGTGCCAGCAGTTCCACATTAGTGATCCCCCTCTCCTGCGAGCAGTACTTC.

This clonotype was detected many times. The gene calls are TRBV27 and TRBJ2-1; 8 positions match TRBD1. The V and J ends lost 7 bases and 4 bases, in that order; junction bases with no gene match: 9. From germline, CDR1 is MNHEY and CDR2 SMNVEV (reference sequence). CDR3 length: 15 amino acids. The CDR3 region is CASNKQGARYNEQFF. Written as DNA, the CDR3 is TGTGCCAGCAACAAGCAGGGGGCCCGATACAATGAGCAGTTCTTC.

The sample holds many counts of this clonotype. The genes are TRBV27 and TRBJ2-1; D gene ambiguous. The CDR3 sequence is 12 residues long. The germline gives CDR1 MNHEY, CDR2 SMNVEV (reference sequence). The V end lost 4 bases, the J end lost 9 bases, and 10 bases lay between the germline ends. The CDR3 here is CASSSLGGEQFF. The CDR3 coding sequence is TGTGCCAGCAGTTCTTTGGGCGGTGAGCAGTTCTTC.

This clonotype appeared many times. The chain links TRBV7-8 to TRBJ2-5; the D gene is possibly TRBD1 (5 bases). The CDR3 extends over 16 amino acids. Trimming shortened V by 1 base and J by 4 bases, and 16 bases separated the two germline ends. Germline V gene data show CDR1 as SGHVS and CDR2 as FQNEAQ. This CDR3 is CASSLGQGRNVETQYF. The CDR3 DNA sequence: TGTGCCAGCAGCTTAGGTCAGGGTCGCAACGTAGAGACCCAGTACTTC.

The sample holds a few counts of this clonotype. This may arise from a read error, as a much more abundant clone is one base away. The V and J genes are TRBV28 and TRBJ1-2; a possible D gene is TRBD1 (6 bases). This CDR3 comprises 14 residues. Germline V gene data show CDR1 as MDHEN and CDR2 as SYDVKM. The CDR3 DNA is TGTGCCTGCAGTCCCAGGGGACCTAACTATGGCTACACCTTC. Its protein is CACSPRGPNYGYTF.